These 29 T cell receptor beta chains were sequenced from one sample in a study of blood T cells in healthy people across ages. Primers used in a second PCR of roughly 6 to 11 cycles were a sample-barcoded 5' primer and a J-beta primer mix. TCRdb re-derived calls from the 5' RACE reads in MiXCR, one entry per CDR3 protein. This sample has over 1,300,000 distinct CDR3 sequences; 59% occur once, and the top ten carry approximately 7%. The sequenced material came from blood. The receptor set was obtained from a man aged 18 to 30 in good health.

About this clonotype: The junction shows a germline mismatch at one end, possibly a read error. The V call is TRBV6-1, the J call TRBJ2-7, with D maybe TRBD1 (7 bases). The germline V gene encodes CDR1 MNHNS and CDR2 SASEGT. The CDR3 loop spans 13 amino acids. The chain's CDR3 is CASGGTASYEQYF. The CDR3 region has the DNA TGTGCCAGCGGCGGGACAGCGTCCTACGAACAGTACTTC.

The V and J genes are TRBV2 and TRBJ2-1, with D tentatively TRBD2 (5 bases). V lost 5 bases and J lost 6, with 14 bases in between. The germline V gene has CDR1 SNHLY and CDR2 FYNNEI. The CDR3 length is 14 residues. CDR3 coding DNA: TGTGCCAGCAGTCTAACTTTAGCGAGCAATGAGCAGTTCTTC. It specifies CASSLTLASNEQFF.

This chain uses TRBV12-3 or TRBV12-4 with TRBJ2-1, with D hard to call. Trimming removed 6 bases at V and 7 bases at J, with 19 bases between. CDR3 size: 15 residues. The CDR3 DNA reads as TGTGCCAGCAGCCCGAGACATAGGCGTTGGAATGAGCAGTTCTTC. The encoded protein is CASSPRHRRWNEQFF.

This clonotype was recorded a few times. This chain connects TRBV12-3 or TRBV12-4 to TRBJ2-5, with D maybe TRBD2 (6 bases). The J call may be in error: the DNA end matches TRBJ2-7 better. This CDR3 has 13 residues. CDR3 protein: CASSPSGLDEQYF. CDR3 sequence (DNA): TGTGCCAGCAGTCCCTCGGGACTCGACGAGCAGTACTTC.

The gene calls are TRBV5-1 and TRBJ2-3; 9 bases match TRBD2. V dropped 4 bases and J dropped 0; count of bases not matched to a gene: 6. CDR3 size: 16 residues. From germline, CDR1 is SGHRS and CDR2 YFSETQ. The CDR3 DNA sequence: TGCGCCAGCAGCCCGGAGCGGGAGGCTAGCACAGATACGCAGTATTTT. The encoded protein is CASSPEREASTDTQYF.

The chain links TRBV20-1 to TRBJ1-1, with a weak D call TRBD1 (6 bases). V lost 6 bases and J lost 0, with 11 bases in between. From germline, CDR1 is DFQATT and CDR2 SNEGSKA (reference sequence). The CDR3 loop spans 13 amino acids. The DNA for the CDR3 is TGCAGTGCGGGGGGACATTTGAACACTGAAGCTTTCTTT. As protein: CSAGGHLNTEAFF.

The chain couples TRBV13 to TRBJ2-5; D gene ambiguous. Trimming took off 8 bases at V and 7 bases at J, with 11 bases between the two ends. The CDR3 runs 11 residues. Germline V lookup: CDR1 PRHDT, CDR2 FYEKMQ (reference sequence). The CDR3 nucleotides read TGTGCCAGCGGCCTCATGGGGACCCAGTACTTC. Translating gives CASGLMGTQYF. Drawing the rest from reference TRBV13 and TRBJ2-5, the complete variable domain is AAGVIQSPRHLIKEKRETATLKCYPIPRHDTVYWYQQGPGQDPQFLISFYEKMQSDKGSIPDRFSAQQFSDYHSELNMSSLELGDSALYFCASGLMGTQYFGPGTRLLVL.

This clonotype appeared a single time. The CDR3, as DNA: TGCAGTGCTAGGGGACTAGCGGGTTTAGATACGCAGTATTTT. The encoded protein is CSARGLAGLDTQYF. V and J are TRBV20-1 and TRBJ2-3; 12 bases map to TRBD2. In germline, CDR1 is DFQATT, CDR2 SNEGSKA (reference sequence). After removal of 3 bases from V and 5 bases from J, the junction contained 3 bases not matched to a gene. This CDR3 comprises 14 residues.

This chain joins TRBV27 and TRBJ1-1; 7 bases align to TRBD1. This CDR3 is built from 13 residues. V gave up 3 bases and J gave up 13 bases; unmatched junction bases: 11. Germline V gene lookup returns CDR1 MNHEY and CDR2 SMNVEV (reference sequence). The CDR3 reads CASSLTGRGIVFF. The CDR3 coding sequence is TGTGCCAGCAGTTTGACAGGGAGAGGGATAGTTTTCTTT.

The chain employs TRBV12-3 or TRBV12-4 and TRBJ2-7; 11 bases match TRBD2. The CDR3 has 15 residues. V gave up 5 bases and J gave up 4 bases; unmatched junction bases: 7. The CDR3 sequence: CASSPSGLAVYEQYF. The CDR3 nucleotides read TGTGCCAGCAGTCCCTCGGGACTAGCGGTTTACGAGCAGTACTTC.

The genes are TRBV4-1 and TRBJ2-1; D not resolved. The J call may be incorrect, as the DNA end agrees better with TRBJ2-7. Germline V lookup: CDR1 MGHRA, CDR2 YSYEKL. The CDR3 spans 13 residues. CDR3 sequence reads: CASSHRAPTEQYF. DNA of the CDR3: TGCGCCAGCAGCCACCGGGCTCCGACCGAGCAGTACTTC.

This clonotype has just a few counts. The gene calls are TRBV9 and TRBJ2-1; D tentatively fits TRBD1 or TRBD2 (7 bases each). The germline CDR1 and CDR2 sequences are SGDLS and YYNGEE. The V end lost 2 bases, the J end lost 4 bases, and 16 bases lay between the germline ends. This CDR3 comprises 16 residues. CDR3 in DNA: TGTGCCAGCAGCGTGGCAGGGGGGGGGTTTTACAATGAGCAGTTCTTC. Translation gives CASSVAGGGFYNEQFF.

The chain links TRBV29-1 to TRBJ2-7; no clear D gene. The CDR3 contains 14 residues. In germline, CDR1 is SQVTM, CDR2 ANQGSEA. V dropped 6 bases and J dropped 3 bases, with 18 bases sitting between them. The CDR3 nucleotides read TGCAGCGTCGTGACAACTACGGGCGTCTACGAGCAGTACTTC. Its translation is CSVVTTTGVYEQYF.

This clonotype was detected only a few times. The rearrangement links TRBV7-8 to TRBJ1-2, with D hard to call. This CDR3 spans 15 amino acids. The V end was cut by 5 bases, the J end by 4 bases, with 17 bases between. Germline assignment: CDR1 SGHVS and CDR2 FQNEAQ. The CDR3 sequence: CASSPREDRVYGYTF. Here the CDR3 DNA reads TGTGCCAGCAGCCCCCGGGAAGACCGGGTCTATGGCTACACCTTC.

The chain recombines TRBV7-2 with TRBJ1-2; 10 bases map to TRBD1. The V gene end was trimmed by 1 base and the J gene end by 6 bases; junction bases not matched to a gene: 14. CDR3 length: 18 amino acids. Germline loops: CDR1 SGHTA, CDR2 FQGNSA. The CDR3 region has the DNA TGTGCCAGCAGCTTAGATATATCGACAGGGGGCCGCGGGAATGGCTACACCTTC. It codes for CASSLDISTGGRGNGYTF.

The CDR3 protein is CASSPVGSRNSPLHF. Here the CDR3 DNA reads TGTGCCAGCAGCCCCGTCGGCAGCCGAAATTCACCCCTCCACTTT. This chain joins TRBV9 and TRBJ1-6, with D uncertain. CDR3 length: 15 amino acids. V lost 4 bases to trimming and J lost 7 bases, with 15 bases between them. The germline V gene has CDR1 SGDLS and CDR2 YYNGEE.

The rearrangement links TRBV6-5 to TRBJ2-1; the D gene is possibly TRBD1 (5 bases). The J call may be wrong; the DNA end is better matched by TRBJ2-7. This CDR3 is 11 amino acids long. Germline CDR1 reads MNHEY; CDR2 reads SVGAGI. For the CDR3, the DNA is TGTGCCGCCAGGGTGGGAAACGAGCAGTACTTC. Translating gives CAARVGNEQYF.

The CDR3 spells CASSSGGSSTDTQYF. DNA for the CDR3: TGTGCCAGCAGTTCCGGTGGGAGCAGCACAGATACGCAGTATTTT. The gene calls are TRBV7-9 and TRBJ2-3; D may be TRBD2 (5 bases). Germline V lookup: CDR1 SEHNR, CDR2 FQNEAQ (reference sequence). The CDR3 is 15 amino acids. With 6 bases removed from V and 0 bases from J, the gap between germline ends came to 13 bases.

This rearrangement joins TRBV7-2 to TRBJ2-1; D is possibly TRBD2 (5 bases). Trimming cost V 1 base and J 4 bases, with 8 bases left between them. Germline loops: CDR1 SGHTA, CDR2 FQGNSA. The CDR3 consists of 14 residues. CDR3 DNA sequence: TGTGCCAGCAGCTTAGGCGGGCAGTACAATGAGCAGTTCTTC. It yields the protein CASSLGGQYNEQFF.

In regard to this clonotype: Compared with germline, one end of the junction differs, possibly owing to a read error. V is TRBV7-7 and J is TRBJ2-7; 8 nucleotides agree with TRBD1. The CDR3 extends over 16 amino acids. CDR1 is SSHAT and CDR2 is FNYEAQ in the germline V gene (reference sequence). Here the CDR3 DNA reads TGTGCTAGCAGCTTTCCACGGACAGGGAGCTCCTACGAGCAGTACTTC. Translating it yields CASSFPRTGSSYEQYF.

This clonotype appeared a few times. The rearrangement uses TRBV29-1 and TRBJ2-1; the match to TRBD2 covers 9 bases. This CDR3 has 13 residues. Germline CDR1 and CDR2: SQVTM and ANQGSEA. Trimming removed 6 bases from V and 3 bases from J; junction bases left unmatched: 3. CDR3 bases: TGCAGCGTCAAACTAGCGGGCTACAATGAGCAGTTCTTC. Translation gives CSVKLAGYNEQFF.

The genes are TRBV10-3 and TRBJ2-2, with TRBD2 matching over 11 bases. The junction had 6 bases not matched to a gene; V was cut back by 6 bases and J by 3 bases. Per germline, CDR1 ENHRY and CDR2 SYGVKD. The CDR3 sequence is 16 residues long. The CDR3 region has the DNA TGTGCCATCAGCCGTAGCGGGAGGGTGGACACCGGGGAGCTGTTTTTT. Translating it yields CAISRSGRVDTGELFF.

This clonotype was observed a few times. The chain combines TRBV3-1 with TRBJ1-2; 8 bases align to TRBD1. Trimming took 0 bases from V and 5 from J; bases not matched to a gene: 2. Germline V gene sequence: CDR1 LGHDT, CDR2 YNNKEL (reference sequence). The CDR3 contains 14 residues. CDR3: CASSQEGQDYGYTF. DNA of the CDR3: TGTGCCAGCAGCCAAGAGGGACAGGATTATGGCTACACCTTC.

The chain carries TRBV27 and TRBJ2-3, with D possibly matching TRBD2 (5 bases). The CDR3 extends over 13 amino acids. Germline V CDR1 and CDR2: MNHEY, SMNVEV (reference sequence). Trimming removed 7 bases at V and 2 bases at J, with 10 bases between. CDR3 residues: CASTPGDTDTQYF. The CDR3 nucleotides read TGTGCCAGCACCCCCGGGGACACAGATACGCAGTATTTT.

This clonotype was seen once. V usage is TRBV6-5 and J usage is TRBJ1-2; possibly TRBD1 for D (5 bases). Germline V gene lookup returns CDR1 MNHEY and CDR2 SVGAGI. V lost 7 bases, J lost 4 bases, and 19 bases lay in between. There are 15 residues in the CDR3. CDR3 sequence reads: CASNSVELGVYGYTF. The CDR3 coding sequence is TGTGCCAGCAATTCCGTGGAATTAGGGGTCTATGGCTACACCTTC.

The rearrangement joins TRBV28 to TRBJ1-1; D gene uncertain. Trimming cost V 7 bases and J 6 bases, with 15 bases left between them. Germline lookup yields CDR1 MDHEN and CDR2 SYDVKM. The CDR3 spans 13 residues. CDR3 sequence reads: CASNRELIAEAFF. As DNA, the CDR3 is TGTGCCAGCAATAGGGAACTTATAGCTGAAGCTTTCTTT.

The chain carries TRBV4-2 and TRBJ1-2, with TRBD1 matching over 7 bases. The CDR3 runs 16 residues. J was trimmed by 2 bases and V by 1 base; bases with no gene match: 7. CDR1 is LGHNA, CDR2 YNFKEQ, per germline. The CDR3 DNA sequence: TGTGCCAGCAGCCAAGTAGTTGGACAGGCGAACTATGGCTACACCTTC. This gives the protein CASSQVVGQANYGYTF.

CDR3 DNA: TGTGCCAGCATAGGGTCCACAGGGGGAAGAGAGCAGTACTTC. It codes for CASIGSTGGREQYF. The chain joins TRBV27 to TRBJ2-5; 8 bases match TRBD1. The length of the CDR3 is 14 residues. V lost 7 bases to trimming and J lost 11 bases; unmatched junction nucleotides: 15. Germline CDR1 reads MNHEY; CDR2 reads SMNVEV (reference sequence).

The chain carries TRBV20-1 and TRBJ1-5, with TRBD1 as a possible D gene (5 bases). V shed 5 bases and J shed 0 bases, with 11 bases lying between them. The CDR3 has 14 residues. Looked up from germline, CDR1 is DFQATT and CDR2 is SNEGSKA (reference sequence). The CDR3 bases are TGCAGTGCTCCTCCCGGGGGTAGCAATCAGCCCCAGCATTTT. It encodes CSAPPGGSNQPQHF.